This T cell receptor beta chain derives from a study of regulatory T cells in long-lasting Graves disease. The time point is: newly diagnosed GD, antithyroid drugs for less than 3 months. There was RNA extracted from PBMCs, and the TCR library was made from it. Trimming took off 1 base at V and 4 bases at J, with 12 bases between the two ends. This CDR3 is built from 16 residues. Per germline, CDR1 KGHDR and CDR2 SFDVKD. iRepertoire HTBI primers and Arm-PCR of CDR3 regions built TCR beta libraries. One entry per CDR3 protein, called by TCRdb with MiXCR from the multiplex PCR reads. The sample contains 440,000 or so distinct CDR3 sequences, more than 12% of which appear only once. This sample was also put to use in a study of T cells in Graves' hyperthyroidism and ophthalmopathy. That source notes: HTBI primers were the set used in a first-round RT-PCR of the TCR CDR3.

Sequenced material: peripheral blood mononuclear cells (PBMCs), taken at new diagnosis, from a patient treated with antithyroid drugs. The clonotype originates from a woman aged 30 to 39 with Graves disease. This sequence joins TRBV24-1 and TRBJ2-2, with D tentatively TRBD1 (5 bases). CDR3 in amino acids: CATSDLAQAATGELFF. In DNA, the CDR3 is TGTGCCACCAGTGATTTAGCACAGGCGGCCACCGGGGAGCTGTTTTTT.